The sample holds one count of the clone carrying this T cell receptor (beta chain). What it recognizes is unknown. At one boundary the junction diverges from the germline segment, which might be a read error. The sample belongs to a study of post-analysis software for immune sequencing data. About the study: Courses of disease covered relapsing-remitting, secondary progressive and progressive-relapsing multiple sclerosis. Study-level findings and limits: The study found TRBV5-6, TRBV5-1 and TRBV20-1 among five or six TRBV segments more frequent in patients than controls. Under the F measure, samples that were prepared in one batch clustered strongly together. Normalized Chao1 diversity was significantly reduced in patients versus controls.

This CDR3 has 13 residues. In germline, CDR1 is SGHNT, CDR2 YYREEE (reference sequence). Unique molecular identifiers had been added to the TCR beta cDNA libraries. The source material, roughly 0.9 to 10 million T cells, gave rise to about 520,000 cDNA molecules. Each CDR3 protein gets one entry after TCRdb re-called the PCR reads with MiXCR. The table shows 600,000 to 700,000 distinct CDR3 sequences, with more than 50% occurring only once. Specimen: blood. J is TRBJ2-5 and V is TRBV5-4, with no clear D. The receptor was derived from a girl aged 2 to 10 with multiple sclerosis. The CDR3, as DNA: TGTGCCAGCAGATTGGGCCTCCAAGAGACCCAGTACTTC. Protein product: CASRLGLQETQYF.